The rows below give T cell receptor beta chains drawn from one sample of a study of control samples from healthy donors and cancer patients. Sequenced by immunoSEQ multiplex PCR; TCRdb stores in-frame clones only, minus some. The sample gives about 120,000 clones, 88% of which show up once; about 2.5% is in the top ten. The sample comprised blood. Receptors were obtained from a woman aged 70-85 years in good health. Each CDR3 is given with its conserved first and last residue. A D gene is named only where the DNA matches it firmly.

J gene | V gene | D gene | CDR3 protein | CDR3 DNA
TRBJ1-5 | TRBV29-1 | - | CSVEDGGGPQHF | TGCAGCGTTGAAGACGGGGGGGGGCCCCAGCATTTT
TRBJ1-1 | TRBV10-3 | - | CAISEARTQNTEAFF | TGTGCCATCAGTGAAGCGCGAACCCAGAACACTGAAGCTTTCTTT
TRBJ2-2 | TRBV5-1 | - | CASSSYSMGTGELFF | TGCGCCAGCAGCTCGTACTCAATGGGAACCGGGGAGCTGTTTTTT
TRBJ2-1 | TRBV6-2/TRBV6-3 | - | CASSPDSYNEQFF | TGTGCCAGCAGTCCCGACAGCTACAATGAGCAGTTCTTC
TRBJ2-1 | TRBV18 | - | CASSPGRTTYNEQFF | TGTGCCAGCTCACCGGGCAGGACGACCTACAATGAGCAGTTCTTC
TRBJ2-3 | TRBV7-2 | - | CASTNPSTDTQYF | TGTGCCAGTACCAATCCTAGCACAGATACGCAGTATTTT
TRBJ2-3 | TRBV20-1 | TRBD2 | CSASGLAGGDSSTDTQYF | TGCAGTGCTAGTGGACTAGCGGGGGGGGATTCTAGCACAGATACGCAGTATTTT
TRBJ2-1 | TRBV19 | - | CASGRGGWGPYNEQFF | TGTGCCAGTGGCCGAGGGGGGTGGGGTCCCTACAATGAGCAGTTCTTC
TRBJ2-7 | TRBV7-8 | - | CASSLNVNRNEQYF | TGTGCCAGCAGCTTAAACGTGAACCGTAACGAGCAGTACTTC
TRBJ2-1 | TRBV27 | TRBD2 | CASSLRAGRVNEQFF | TGTGCCAGCAGTTTAAGAGCGGGGCGCGTCAATGAGCAGTTCTTC
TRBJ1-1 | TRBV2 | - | CATLRQDTEAFF | TGTGCCACCCTTCGGCAGGACACTGAAGCTTTCTTT
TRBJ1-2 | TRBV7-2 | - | CASSLEPSNYGYTF | TGTGCCAGCAGCTTAGAACCCTCTAACTATGGCTACACCTTC
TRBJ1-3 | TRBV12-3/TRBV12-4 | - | CAIGGNTIYF | TGTGCCATCGGTGGAAACACCATATATTTT
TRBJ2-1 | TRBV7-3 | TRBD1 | CASSQGTGAVNEQFF | TGTGCCAGCAGCCAAGGGACAGGGGCCGTCAATGAGCAGTTCTTC
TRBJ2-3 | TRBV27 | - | CASSLRPSADTQYF | TGTGCCAGCAGTTTAAGGCCGAGCGCAGATACGCAGTATTTT
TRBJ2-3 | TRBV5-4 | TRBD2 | CASSFAGGQDTQYF | TGTGCCAGCAGCTTCGCGGGGGGGCAAGATACGCAGTATTTT
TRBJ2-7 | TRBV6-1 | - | CASSEEAGREQYF | TGTGCCAGCAGTGAAGAGGCAGGGCGGGAGCAGTACTTC
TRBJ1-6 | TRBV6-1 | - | CASSEPRQWGELHKNSPLHF | TGTGCCAGCAGTGAACCAAGACAATGGGGGGAGCTCCATAAAAATTCACCCCTCCACTTT
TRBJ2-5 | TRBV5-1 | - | CASSSTRGRETQYF | TGCGCCAGCAGCTCGACGAGGGGTCGAGAGACCCAGTACTTC
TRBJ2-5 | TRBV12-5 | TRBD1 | CASGSNPGQGEETQYF | TGTGCTAGTGGTTCCAATCCGGGACAGGGTGAAGAGACCCAGTACTTC